This note documents a single TCR beta chain sequence. Each participant's cohort was designated according to participant-reported clinical history. Before being deemed recovered, Cohort 3 donors had two negative PCRs, clearance, or symptom resolution. The record originates from a study of blood T cell repertoires in COVID-19. Overall study: The cDNA or gDNA used as material had been derived from T cells, B-cell-depleted T cells, or PBMCs.

Sequencing used immunoSEQ multiplex PCR; TCRdb keeps in-frame clones, though not all of them. Of roughly 380,000 clones listed, more than 75% were seen once; the top ten hold almost 3%. The source material was PBMCs or T cells enriched from blood (not recorded which). This clonotype originated in a woman under 40 who had recovered from COVID-19.

CDR3 sequence reads: CASSTWTGGFTGELFF. The CDR3, as DNA: TGTGCCAGCAGCACTTGGACAGGGGGCTTCACCGGGGAGCTGTTTTTT. This sequence joins TRBV11-1 and TRBJ2-2, with TRBD1 identical over 11 bases. The V gene's germline CDR1 is SGHAT and CDR2 FQDESV (reference sequence). The CDR3 is made up of 16 amino acids. V gave up 5 bases and J gave up 4 bases; unmatched junction bases: 6. Together with reference TRBV11-1 and TRBJ2-2, the CDR3 gives the full variable domain: EAEVAQSPRYKITEKSQAVAFWCDPISGHATLYWYRQILGQGPELLVQFQDESVVDDSQLPKDRFSAERLKGVDSTLKIQPAELGDSAMYLCASSTWTGGFTGELFFGEGSRLTVL.